This T cell receptor (beta chain) comes out of a study of T-cell reconstitution after alpha-beta-depleted transplantation in children. Study-level results: As was reported, about two months after transplant, alpha-beta T cells came from several hundred expanded graft clones. Surviving recipient T cells and intrathymic progenitors accounted for some patients' high TCRbeta diversity at day 60. Newly produced T cells mostly provided counts and TCRbeta diversity after one year, as hyperexpanded clones declined.

TCRbeta library construction was performed incorporating unique molecular identifiers. TCRdb analysed the PCR reads with MiXCR anew, one entry per CDR3 protein. This table has 550,000 to 600,000 distinct CDR3 sequences, roughly 23% appearing once. This clonotype has at least ten counts. Its specificity is not known. This CDR3 has 12 amino acids. The ends were cut back, 8 bases at V and 10 bases at J, with 15 bases in the middle. This clonotype was obtained from a boy less than two years old who had a stem cell transplant for acute myeloid leukemia, so the T cells may come from the graft donor. This chain joins TRBV12-3 or TRBV12-4 and TRBJ2-1, with D possibly TRBD1 on 7 matching bases. This specimen consisted of PBMCs, mostly from graft donor cells, obtained 360 days after TCRalphabeta/CD19-depleted stem cell transplant. The CDR3 protein is CASQQGRWEQFF. The CDR3 bases are TGTGCCAGCCAACAGGGGAGGTGGGAGCAGTTCTTC.